This TCR beta chain was sequenced for a study of cytomegalovirus exposure and HLA in healthy donors. The CDR3 covers 16 residues. CDR1 is LNHDA and CDR2 is SQIVND in the germline V gene (reference sequence). V lost 6 bases to trimming and J lost 0 bases; unmatched junction nucleotides: 7. Healthy donors of bone marrow made up the group. With respect to this clone: Its antigen is not identified.

Use of 60 Vbeta and 13 Jbeta primers characterized the PCR. In the original analysis: About 12 million shared chains were among the 80 million or so unique TCR beta chains that a later analysis counted. Sequenced by immunoSEQ multiplex PCR; TCRdb stores in-frame clones only, minus some. That table is the source of V, J and clone size, and D and trimming were worked out from the DNA. This sample yields about 150,000 clones, of which about three quarters are seen a single time; approximately 3% belongs to the top ten. Notes on the study in general: Researchers counted 150 to 200 TCR beta chains as cytomegalovirus-associated.

Sequenced material: PBMCs. The receptor's source is a woman aged 40 to 55 in good health and CMV-seronegative. V and J are TRBV19 and TRBJ2-3; 9 bases are shared with TRBD2. The CDR3 DNA reads as TGTGCCAGTAGGACTCGCGGGGGGGCCAGCACAGATACGCAGTATTTT. Translated, it gives CASRTRGGASTDTQYF.